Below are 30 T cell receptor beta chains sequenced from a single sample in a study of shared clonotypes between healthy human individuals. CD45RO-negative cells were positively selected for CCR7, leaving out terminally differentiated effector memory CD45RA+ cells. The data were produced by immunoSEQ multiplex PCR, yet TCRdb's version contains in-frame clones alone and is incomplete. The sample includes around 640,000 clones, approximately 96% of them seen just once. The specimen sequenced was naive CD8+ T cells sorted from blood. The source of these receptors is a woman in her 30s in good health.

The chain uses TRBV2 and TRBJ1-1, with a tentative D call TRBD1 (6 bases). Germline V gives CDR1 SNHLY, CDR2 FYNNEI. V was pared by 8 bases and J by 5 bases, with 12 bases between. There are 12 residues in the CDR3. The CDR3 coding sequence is TGTGCCAGCTTCACCAGGGGTACTGAAGCTTTCTTT. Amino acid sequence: CASFTRGTEAFF. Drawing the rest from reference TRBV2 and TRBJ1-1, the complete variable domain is EPEVTQTPSHQVTQMGQEVILRCVPISNHLYFYWYRQILGQKVEFLVSFYNNEISEKSEIFDDQFSVERPDGSNFTLKIRSTKLEDSAMYFCASFTRGTEAFFGQGTRLTVV.

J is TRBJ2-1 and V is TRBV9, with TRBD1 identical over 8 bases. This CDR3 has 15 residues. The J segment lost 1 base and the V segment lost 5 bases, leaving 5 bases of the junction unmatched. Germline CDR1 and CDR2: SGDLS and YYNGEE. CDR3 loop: CASSIDRGSYNEQFF. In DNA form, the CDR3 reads TGTGCCAGCAGTATTGACAGGGGATCCTACAATGAGCAGTTCTTC.

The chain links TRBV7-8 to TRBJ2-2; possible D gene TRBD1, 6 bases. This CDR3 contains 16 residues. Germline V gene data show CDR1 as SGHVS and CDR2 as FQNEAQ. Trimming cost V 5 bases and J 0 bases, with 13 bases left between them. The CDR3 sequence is CASSIGQRPNTGELFF. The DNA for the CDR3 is TGTGCCAGCAGCATAGGACAGAGACCGAACACCGGGGAGCTGTTTTTT.

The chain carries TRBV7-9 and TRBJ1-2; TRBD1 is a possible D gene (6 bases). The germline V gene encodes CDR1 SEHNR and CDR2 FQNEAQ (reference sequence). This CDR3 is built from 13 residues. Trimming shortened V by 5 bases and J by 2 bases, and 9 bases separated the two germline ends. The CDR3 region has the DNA TGTGCCAGCAGCCCTACAGGGAACTATGGCTACACCTTC. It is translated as CASSPTGNYGYTF.

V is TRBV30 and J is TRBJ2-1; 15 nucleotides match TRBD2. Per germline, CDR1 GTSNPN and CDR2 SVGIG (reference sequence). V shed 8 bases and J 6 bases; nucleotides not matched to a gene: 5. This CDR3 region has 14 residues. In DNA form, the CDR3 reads TGTGCCCGCCGGACTAGCGGGAGGGCCAATGAGCAGTTCTTC. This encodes CARRTSGRANEQFF.

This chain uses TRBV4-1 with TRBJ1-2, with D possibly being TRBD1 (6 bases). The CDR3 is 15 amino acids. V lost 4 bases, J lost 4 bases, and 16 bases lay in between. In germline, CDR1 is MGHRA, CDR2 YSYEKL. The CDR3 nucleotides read TGCGCCAGCAGCCCCCCGGGGGGCAGTAGCTATGGCTACACCTTC. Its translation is CASSPPGGSSYGYTF.

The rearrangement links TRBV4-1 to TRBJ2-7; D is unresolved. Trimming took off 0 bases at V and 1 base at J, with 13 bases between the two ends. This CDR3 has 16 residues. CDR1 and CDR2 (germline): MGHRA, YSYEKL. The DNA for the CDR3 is TGCGCCAGCAGCCAAGATACGCGGAGCGTGTCCTACGAGCAGTACTTC. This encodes CASSQDTRSVSYEQYF.

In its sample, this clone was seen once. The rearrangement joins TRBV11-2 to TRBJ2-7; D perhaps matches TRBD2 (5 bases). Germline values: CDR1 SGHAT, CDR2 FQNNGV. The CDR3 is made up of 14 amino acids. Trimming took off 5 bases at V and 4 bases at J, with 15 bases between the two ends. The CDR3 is CASSQPGRDYEQYF. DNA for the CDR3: TGTGCCAGCAGCCAACCCGGACGGGATTACGAGCAGTACTTC.

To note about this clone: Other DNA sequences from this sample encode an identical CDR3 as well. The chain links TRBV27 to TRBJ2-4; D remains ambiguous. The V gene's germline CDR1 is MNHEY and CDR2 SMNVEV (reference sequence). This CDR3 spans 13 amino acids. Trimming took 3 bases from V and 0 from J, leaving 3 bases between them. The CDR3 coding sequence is TGTGCCAGCAGTTTCGGAGCCAAAAACATTCAGTACTTC. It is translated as CASSFGAKNIQYF.

CDR3 in amino acids: CASSSVSGYEQYF. DNA of the CDR3: TGTGCCAGCAGCTCCGTCTCGGGCTACGAGCAGTACTTC. The chain links TRBV7-9 to TRBJ2-7; D gene uncertain. Germline values: CDR1 SEHNR, CDR2 FQNEAQ (reference sequence). V lost 4 bases to trimming and J lost 3 bases, with 10 bases between them. The CDR3 length is 13 residues.

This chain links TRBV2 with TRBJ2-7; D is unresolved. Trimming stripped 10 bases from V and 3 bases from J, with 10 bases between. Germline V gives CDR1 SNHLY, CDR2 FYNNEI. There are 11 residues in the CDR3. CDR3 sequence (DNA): TGTGCCACGGGCGCTAACTACGAGCAGTACTTC. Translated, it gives CATGANYEQYF.

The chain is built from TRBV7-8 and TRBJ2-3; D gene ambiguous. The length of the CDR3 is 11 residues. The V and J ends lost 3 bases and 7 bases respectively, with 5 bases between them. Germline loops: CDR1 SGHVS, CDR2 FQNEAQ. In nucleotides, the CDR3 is TGTGCCAGCAGCTTTCGGAATACGCAGTATTTT. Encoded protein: CASSFRNTQYF.

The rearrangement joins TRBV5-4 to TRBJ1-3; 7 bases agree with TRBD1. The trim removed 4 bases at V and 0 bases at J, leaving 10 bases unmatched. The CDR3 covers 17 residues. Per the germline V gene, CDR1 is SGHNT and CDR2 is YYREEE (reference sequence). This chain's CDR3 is CASSTTGAWGSGNTIYF. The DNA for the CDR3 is TGTGCCAGCAGCACCACAGGGGCTTGGGGCTCTGGAAACACCATATATTTT. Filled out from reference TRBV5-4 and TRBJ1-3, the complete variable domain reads ETGVTQSPTHLIKTRGQQVTLRCSSQSGHNTVSWYQQALGQGPQFIFQYYREEENGRGNFPPRFSGLQFPNYSSELNVNALELDDSALYLCASSTTGAWGSGNTIYFGEGSWLTVV.

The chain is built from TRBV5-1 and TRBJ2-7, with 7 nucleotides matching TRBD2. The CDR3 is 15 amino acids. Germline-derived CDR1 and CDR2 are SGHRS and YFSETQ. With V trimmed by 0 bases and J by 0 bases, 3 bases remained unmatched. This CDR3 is CASSLVGGSSYEQYF. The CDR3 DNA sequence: TGCGCCAGCAGCTTGGTAGGCGGGAGCTCCTACGAGCAGTACTTC.

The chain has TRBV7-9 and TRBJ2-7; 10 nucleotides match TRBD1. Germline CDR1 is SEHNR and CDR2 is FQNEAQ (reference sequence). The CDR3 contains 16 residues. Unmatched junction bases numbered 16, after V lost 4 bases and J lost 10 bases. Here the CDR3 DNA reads TGTGCCAGCAGCTCAGCCGGGACAGGGGATACTTACGGTCAGTACTTC. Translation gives CASSSAGTGDTYGQYF.

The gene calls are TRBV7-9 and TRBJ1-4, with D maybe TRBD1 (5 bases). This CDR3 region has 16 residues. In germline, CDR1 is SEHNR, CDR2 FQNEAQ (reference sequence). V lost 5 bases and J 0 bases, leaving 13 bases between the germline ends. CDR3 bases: TGTGCCAGCAGCCGAAATCTGGGGGCAACTAATGAAAAACTGTTTTTT. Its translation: CASSRNLGATNEKLFF.

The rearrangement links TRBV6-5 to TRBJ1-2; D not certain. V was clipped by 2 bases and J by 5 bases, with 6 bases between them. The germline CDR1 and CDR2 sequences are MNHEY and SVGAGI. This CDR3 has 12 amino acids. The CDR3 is CASSYTPYGYTF. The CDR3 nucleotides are TGTGCCAGCAGTTACACCCCGTATGGCTACACCTTC.

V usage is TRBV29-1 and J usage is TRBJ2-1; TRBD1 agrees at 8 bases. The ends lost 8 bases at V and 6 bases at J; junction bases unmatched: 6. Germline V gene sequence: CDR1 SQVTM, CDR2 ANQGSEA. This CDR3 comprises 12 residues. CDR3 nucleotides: TGCAGCACCGGACAGGGAGGCAATGAGCAGTTCTTC. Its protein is CSTGQGGNEQFF.

This CDR3 reads CASSPGGGGPSYEQYF. In DNA form, the CDR3 reads TGTGCCAGCTCACCAGGGGGGGGAGGGCCGTCCTACGAGCAGTACTTC. The chain carries TRBV18 and TRBJ2-7; 7 bases agree with TRBD2. Germline CDR1 and CDR2: KGHSH and LQKENI. The CDR3 runs 16 residues. Trimming took 2 bases from V and 1 from J; bases not matched to a gene: 8.

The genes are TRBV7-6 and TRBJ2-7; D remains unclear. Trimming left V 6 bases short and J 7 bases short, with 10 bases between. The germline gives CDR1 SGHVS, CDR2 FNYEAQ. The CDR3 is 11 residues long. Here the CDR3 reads CASRTLDEQYF. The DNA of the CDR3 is TGTGCCAGCAGGACCCTGGATGAGCAGTACTTC.

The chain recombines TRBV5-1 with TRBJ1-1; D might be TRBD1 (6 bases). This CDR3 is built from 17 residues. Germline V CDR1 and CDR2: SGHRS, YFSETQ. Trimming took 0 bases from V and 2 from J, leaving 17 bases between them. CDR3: CASSLGTSGAINTEAFF. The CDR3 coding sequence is TGCGCCAGCAGCTTGGGTACGTCAGGGGCTATAAACACTGAAGCTTTCTTT.

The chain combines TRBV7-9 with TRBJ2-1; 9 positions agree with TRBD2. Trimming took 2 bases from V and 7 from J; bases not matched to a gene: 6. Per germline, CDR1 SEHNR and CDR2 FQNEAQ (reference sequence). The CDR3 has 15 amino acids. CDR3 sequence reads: CASSLILAGINEQFF. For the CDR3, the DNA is TGTGCCAGCAGCTTAATCCTAGCGGGAATAAATGAGCAGTTCTTC.

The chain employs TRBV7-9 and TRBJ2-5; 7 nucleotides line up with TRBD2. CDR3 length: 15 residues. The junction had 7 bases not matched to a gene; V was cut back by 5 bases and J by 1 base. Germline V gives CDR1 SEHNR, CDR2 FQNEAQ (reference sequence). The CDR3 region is CASSGGGVLQETQYF. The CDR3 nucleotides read TGTGCCAGCAGCGGTGGGGGGGTACTCCAAGAGACCCAGTACTTC.

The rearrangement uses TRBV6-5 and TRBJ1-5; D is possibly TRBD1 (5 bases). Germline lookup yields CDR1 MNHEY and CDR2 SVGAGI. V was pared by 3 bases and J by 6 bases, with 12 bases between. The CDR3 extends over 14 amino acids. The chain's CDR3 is CASSYLRDGQPQHF. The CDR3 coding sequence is TGTGCCAGCAGTTATCTCAGGGACGGTCAGCCCCAGCATTTT.

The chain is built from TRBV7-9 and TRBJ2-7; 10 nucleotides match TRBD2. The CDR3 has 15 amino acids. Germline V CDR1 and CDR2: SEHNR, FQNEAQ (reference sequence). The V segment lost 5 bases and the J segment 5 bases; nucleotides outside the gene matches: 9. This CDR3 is CASSPLAGVRNEQYF. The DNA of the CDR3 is TGTGCCAGCAGCCCTCTAGCGGGAGTGCGTAACGAGCAGTACTTC.

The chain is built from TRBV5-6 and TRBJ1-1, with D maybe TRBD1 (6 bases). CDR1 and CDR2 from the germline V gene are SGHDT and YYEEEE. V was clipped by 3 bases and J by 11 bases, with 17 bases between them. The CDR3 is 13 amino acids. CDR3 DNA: TGTGCCAGCAGCTCGACAGGTTCCCTTGGGGCTTTCTTT. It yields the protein CASSSTGSLGAFF.

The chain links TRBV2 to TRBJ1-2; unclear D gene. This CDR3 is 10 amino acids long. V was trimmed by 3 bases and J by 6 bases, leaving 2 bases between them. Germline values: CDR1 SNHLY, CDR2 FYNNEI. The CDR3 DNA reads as TGTGCCAGCAGTGACCATGGCTACACCTTC. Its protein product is CASSDHGYTF.

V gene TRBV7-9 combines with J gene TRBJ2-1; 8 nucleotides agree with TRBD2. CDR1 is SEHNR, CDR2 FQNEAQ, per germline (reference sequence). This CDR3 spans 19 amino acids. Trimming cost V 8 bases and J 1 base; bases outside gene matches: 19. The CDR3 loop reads CASDPISGNAIGSYNEQFF. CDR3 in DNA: TGTGCCAGCGATCCTATTAGCGGGAACGCTATCGGTTCCTACAATGAGCAGTTCTTC.

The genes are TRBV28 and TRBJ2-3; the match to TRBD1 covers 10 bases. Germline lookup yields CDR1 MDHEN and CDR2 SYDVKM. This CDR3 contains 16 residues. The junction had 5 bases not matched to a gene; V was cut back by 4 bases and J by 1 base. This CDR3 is CASSSPGTGGTDTQYF. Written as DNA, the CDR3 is TGTGCCAGCAGTTCACCCGGGACAGGGGGCACAGATACGCAGTATTTT.

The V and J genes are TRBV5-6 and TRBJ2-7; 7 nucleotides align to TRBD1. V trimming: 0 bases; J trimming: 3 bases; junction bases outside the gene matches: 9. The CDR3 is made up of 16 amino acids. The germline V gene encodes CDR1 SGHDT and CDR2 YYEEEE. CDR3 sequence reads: CASSLANSGQVYEQYF. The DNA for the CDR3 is TGTGCCAGCAGCTTGGCCAACTCCGGACAGGTCTACGAGCAGTACTTC.